The 5 T cell receptor beta chains presented below share a single source sample, sequenced in a study of CD8 T cells in ankylosing spondylitis. TCRdb fed the 5' RACE reads into MiXCR, producing one record per CDR3 protein. This table has roughly 60,000 distinct CDR3 sequences, around 6.4% appearing once. Source material: synovial fluid, either unsorted or a sorted T cell fraction (not recorded which). These TCRs come from a male donor with ankylosing spondylitis.

The V and J genes are TRBV7-2 and TRBJ2-1, with 10 bases fitting TRBD1. Germline CDR1 and CDR2: SGHTA and FQGNSA. Unmatched junction bases numbered 7, after V lost 4 bases and J lost 7 bases. The CDR3 contains 15 residues. The CDR3: CASSSRQGALNEQFF. The CDR3 DNA reads TGTGCCAGCAGCTCGCGACAGGGGGCGTTAAATGAGCAGTTCTTC.

This clonotype was recorded many times. The rearrangement joins TRBV12-3 or TRBV12-4 to TRBJ2-7; the match to TRBD1 covers 8 bases. V trimming: 6 bases; J trimming: 4 bases; junction bases outside the gene matches: 8. CDR3 size: 14 residues. CDR3 nucleotides: TGTGCCAGCAGGGGACGGGACAGGATGTACGAGCAGTACTTC. Amino acid sequence: CASRGRDRMYEQYF.

In this sample, this clonotype turned up a few times. The chain is built from TRBV28 and TRBJ1-1; D perhaps matches TRBD1 (6 bases). Trimming cost V 6 bases and J 6 bases, with 23 bases left between them. The CDR3 contains 16 residues. CDR1 and CDR2 (germline): MDHEN, SYDVKM. The CDR3 region has the DNA TGTGCCAGCAGGACGACACCCTACAGGGCGACGGCTGAAGCTTTCTTT. The encoded protein is CASRTTPYRATAEAFF.

This clonotype came up a few times. The chain is built from TRBV28 and TRBJ2-7; 9 nucleotides align to TRBD1. This CDR3 contains 12 residues. Germline V gives CDR1 MDHEN, CDR2 SYDVKM. J was trimmed by 5 bases and V by 10 bases; bases with no gene match: 6. The CDR3 region is CATGTGIDEQYF. The CDR3, as DNA: TGTGCCACGGGGACAGGGATCGACGAGCAGTACTTC.

This clonotype was seen at least ten times. The chain combines TRBV20-1 with TRBJ2-1; unclear D gene. This CDR3 has 16 amino acids. Germline assignment: CDR1 DFQATT and CDR2 SNEGSKA (reference sequence). Trimming removed 0 bases at V and 7 bases at J, with 19 bases between. The CDR3 reads CSARDLRVTPGNEQFF. CDR3 nucleotide sequence: TGCAGTGCTAGAGATCTAAGGGTGACCCCTGGGAATGAGCAGTTCTTC.